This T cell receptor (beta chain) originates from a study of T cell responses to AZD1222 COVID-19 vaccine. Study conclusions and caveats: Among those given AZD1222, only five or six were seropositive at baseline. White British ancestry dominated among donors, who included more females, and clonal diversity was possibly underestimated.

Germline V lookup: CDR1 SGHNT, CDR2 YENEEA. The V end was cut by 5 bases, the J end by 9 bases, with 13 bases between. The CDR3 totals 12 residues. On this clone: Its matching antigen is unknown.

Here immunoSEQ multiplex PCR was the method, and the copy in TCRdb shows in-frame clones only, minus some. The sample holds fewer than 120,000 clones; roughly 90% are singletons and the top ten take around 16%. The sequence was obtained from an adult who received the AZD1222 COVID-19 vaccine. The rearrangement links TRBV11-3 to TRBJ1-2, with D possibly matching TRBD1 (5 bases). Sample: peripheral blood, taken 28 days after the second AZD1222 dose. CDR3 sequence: CASSHLRDRYTF. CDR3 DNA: TGTGCCAGCAGCCATCTCAGGGATCGCTACACCTTC.